The rows below give T cell receptor beta chains drawn from one sample of a study of spatial heterogeneity in lung cancer. TCRdb re-called the 5' RACE reads through MiXCR, storing one row per CDR3 protein. The table includes fewer than 30,000 distinct CDR3 sequences, under 6.5% detected once. Specimen: PBMCs, collected at follow-up. Receptors were obtained from a male donor with early-stage non-small cell lung cancer. Both conserved end residues are part of each CDR3. D genes are given only for firm matches. Only some rows state a clone size, as once, few, many or a class for expanded clones.

CDR3nt: TGCAGTGCCTCGGCCCCATTGAACACTGAAGCTTTCTTT
CDR3aa: CSASAPLNTEAFF
d_gene: -
j_gene: TRBJ1-1
abundance: many
v_gene: TRBV20-1

CDR3nt: TGTGCCAGCTCACCCGGGGGAAAGGGCACTGAAGCTTTCTTT
CDR3aa: CASSPGGKGTEAFF
d_gene: -
j_gene: TRBJ1-1
abundance: many
v_gene: TRBV18

CDR3nt: TGCAGTGCTTCAAGGGACAGGGCATATGGGTCCTACGAGCAGTACTTC
CDR3aa: CSASRDRAYGSYEQYF
d_gene: TRBD1
j_gene: TRBJ2-7
abundance: many
v_gene: TRBV20-1

CDR3nt: TGTGCCAGCAGCTTATTTCCAGGGGGCAGGAATGAGCAGTTCTTC
CDR3aa: CASSLFPGGRNEQFF
d_gene: TRBD1
j_gene: TRBJ2-1
abundance: many
v_gene: TRBV7-2

CDR3nt: TGCAGTGCTAGAGATCCCGCTAGCGGGAGTTCAGAGACCCAGTACTTC
CDR3aa: CSARDPASGSSETQYF
d_gene: TRBD2
j_gene: TRBJ2-5
abundance: -
v_gene: TRBV20-1

CDR3nt: TGTGCCACCAGTGATACTAGCGGACCGGGTTACAATGAGCAGTTCTTC
CDR3aa: CATSDTSGPGYNEQFF
d_gene: TRBD2
j_gene: TRBJ2-1
abundance: many
v_gene: TRBV24-1

CDR3nt: TGCGCCAGCAGCTCTACAGGGGGACAAGAGACCCAGTACTTC
CDR3aa: CASSSTGGQETQYF
d_gene: TRBD1
j_gene: TRBJ2-5
abundance: few
v_gene: TRBV5-1

CDR3nt: TGTGCCAGCGAAAGGGAAGGGACAGTAATTACCGGGGAGCTGTTTTTT
CDR3aa: CASEREGTVITGELFF
d_gene: TRBD1
j_gene: TRBJ2-2
abundance: few
v_gene: TRBV6-1

CDR3nt: TGTGCCAGCAGCTTAGGATCCGGGGAGCTGTTTTTT
CDR3aa: CASSLGSGELFF
d_gene: -
j_gene: TRBJ2-2
abundance: few
v_gene: TRBV11-3

CDR3nt: TGCGCCAGCAGCTCGACTCGGAACAATGAGCAGTTCTTC
CDR3aa: CASSSTRNNEQFF
d_gene: -
j_gene: TRBJ2-1
abundance: few
v_gene: TRBV5-1